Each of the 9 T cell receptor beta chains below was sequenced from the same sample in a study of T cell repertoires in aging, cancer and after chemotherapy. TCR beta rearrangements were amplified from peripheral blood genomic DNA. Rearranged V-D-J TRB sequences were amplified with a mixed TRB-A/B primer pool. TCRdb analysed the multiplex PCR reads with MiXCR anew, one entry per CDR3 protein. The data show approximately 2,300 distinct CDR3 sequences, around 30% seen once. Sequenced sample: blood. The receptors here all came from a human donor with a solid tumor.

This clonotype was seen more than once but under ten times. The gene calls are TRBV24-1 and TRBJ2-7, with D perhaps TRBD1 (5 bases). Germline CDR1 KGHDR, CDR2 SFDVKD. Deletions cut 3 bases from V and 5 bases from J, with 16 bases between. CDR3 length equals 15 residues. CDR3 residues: CATSDGSRVGHEQYF. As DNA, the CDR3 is TGTGCCACCAGTGATGGAAGCAGGGTGGGCCACGAGCAGTACTTC.

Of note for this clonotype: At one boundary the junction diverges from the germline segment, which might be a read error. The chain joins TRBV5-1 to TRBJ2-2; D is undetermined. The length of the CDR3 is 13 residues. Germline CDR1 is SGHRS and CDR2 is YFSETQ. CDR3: CASSLAVTRELFF. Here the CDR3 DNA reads TGCGCCAGCAGCTTGGCCGTCACCAGGGAGCTGTTTTTT.

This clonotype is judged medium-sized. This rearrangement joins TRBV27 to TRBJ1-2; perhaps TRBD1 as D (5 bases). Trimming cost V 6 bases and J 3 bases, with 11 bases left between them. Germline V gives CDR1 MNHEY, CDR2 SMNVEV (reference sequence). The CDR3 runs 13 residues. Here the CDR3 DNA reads TGTGCCAGCAGCTCTTGGGGCTACTATGGCTACACCTTC. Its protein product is CASSSWGYYGYTF.

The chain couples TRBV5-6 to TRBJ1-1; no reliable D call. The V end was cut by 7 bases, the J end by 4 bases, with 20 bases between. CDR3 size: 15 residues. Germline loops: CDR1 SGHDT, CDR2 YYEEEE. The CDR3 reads CASDSPRSIGTEAFF. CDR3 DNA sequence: TGTGCCAGCGACTCACCGCGGAGCATAGGCACTGAAGCTTTCTTT.

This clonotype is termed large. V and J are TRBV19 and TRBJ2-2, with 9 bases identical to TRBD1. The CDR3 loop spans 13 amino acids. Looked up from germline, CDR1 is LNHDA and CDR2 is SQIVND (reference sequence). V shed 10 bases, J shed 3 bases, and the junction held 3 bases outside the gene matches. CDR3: CATGTGYTGELFF. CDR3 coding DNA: TGTGCCACGGGGACAGGGTACACCGGGGAGCTGTTTTTT.

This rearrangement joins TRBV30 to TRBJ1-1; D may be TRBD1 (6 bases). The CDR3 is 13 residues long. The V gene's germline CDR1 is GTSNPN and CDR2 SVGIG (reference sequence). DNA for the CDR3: TGTGTCTGCAGGGGTTCGGCGAACACTGAAGCTTTCTTT. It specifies CVCRGSANTEAFF.

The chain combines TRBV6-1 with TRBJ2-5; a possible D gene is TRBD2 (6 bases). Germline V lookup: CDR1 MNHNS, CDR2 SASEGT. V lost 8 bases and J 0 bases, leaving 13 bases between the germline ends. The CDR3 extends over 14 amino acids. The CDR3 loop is CASGGAWYQETQYF. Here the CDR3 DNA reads TGTGCCAGCGGCGGGGCCTGGTACCAAGAGACCCAGTACTTC.

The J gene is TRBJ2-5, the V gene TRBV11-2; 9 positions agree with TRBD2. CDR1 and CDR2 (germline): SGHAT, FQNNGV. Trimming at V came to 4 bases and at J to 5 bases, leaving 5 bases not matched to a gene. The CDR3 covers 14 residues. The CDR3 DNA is TGTGCCAGCAGCTCGCGACTAGCGGAGGAGACCCAGTACTTC. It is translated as CASSSRLAEETQYF.

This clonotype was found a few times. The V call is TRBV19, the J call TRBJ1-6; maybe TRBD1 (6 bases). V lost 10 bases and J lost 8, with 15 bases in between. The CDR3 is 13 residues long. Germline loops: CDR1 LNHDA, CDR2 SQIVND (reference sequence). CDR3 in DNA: TGTGCCACGGGGGGGCTGACCGATTCACCCCTCCACTTT. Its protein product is CATGGLTDSPLHF. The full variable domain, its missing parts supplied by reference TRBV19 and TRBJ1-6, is DGGITQSPKYLFRKEGQNVTLSCEQNLNHDAMYWYRQDPGQGLRLIYYSQIVNDFQKGDIAEGYSVSREKKESFPLTVTSAQKNPTAFYLCATGGLTDSPLHFGNGTRLTVT.